Below, 29 T cell receptor beta chains from the same sample are listed, as sequenced in a study of identical twins listed by TCRdb under 2016. The library came from 5' RACE. This sample was sequenced with an Illumina HiSeq 2000. TCRdb ran its own pipeline on the public reads, namely fastp trimming at Q25 and MiXCR clone calling, and kept in-frame beta chains. Each CDR3 protein appears once, grouped with its most common genes and DNA. The sample includes 700,000 or so distinct CDR3 sequences, with approximately 9% observed a single time. The ten largest clones add up to around 0.95% of the sample. These data also formed part of another study, on yellow fever vaccine responses in identical twins.

The sequencing input was PBMCs. The receptors stem from a young woman in good health.

CDR3 sequence reads: CSASVRWRGGRDTQYF. Here the CDR3 DNA reads TGCAGTGCTAGCGTCAGATGGCGGGGGGGCAGAGATACGCAGTATTTT. The chain has TRBV20-1 and TRBJ2-3; TRBD2 aligns across 9 bases. There are 16 residues in the CDR3. Unmatched junction bases numbered 12, after V lost 3 bases and J lost 5 bases. Germline V gene sequence: CDR1 DFQATT, CDR2 SNEGSKA (reference sequence).

This clonotype was counted many times. The chain employs TRBV27 and TRBJ2-1, with TRBD2 identical over 7 bases. V shed 1 base, J shed 6 bases, and the junction held 6 bases outside the gene matches. The CDR3 is 15 residues long. Germline V gene data show CDR1 as MNHEY and CDR2 as SMNVEV (reference sequence). This chain's CDR3 is CASSLYRTSSNEQFF. The CDR3 nucleotides read TGTGCCAGCAGTTTATACCGGACTAGTTCCAATGAGCAGTTCTTC.

V gene TRBV24-1 combines with J gene TRBJ2-3; no definite D call. Between the trimmed V and J ends, which lost 2 bases and 8 bases, there was a span of 10 bases. The CDR3 has 13 amino acids. CDR1 is KGHDR, CDR2 SFDVKD, per germline. This CDR3 is CATSDWPSRTQYF. The CDR3 bases are TGTGCCACCAGTGATTGGCCCTCACGTACGCAGTATTTT.

This clonotype was recorded many times. The J gene is TRBJ2-7, the V gene TRBV7-9, with D unclear. The CDR3 spans 15 residues. Germline V lookup: CDR1 SEHNR, CDR2 FQNEAQ (reference sequence). V lost 3 bases and J lost 0, with 12 bases in between. For the CDR3, the DNA is TGTGCCAGCAGCTTGGGCAGGTCGGACTCCTACGAGCAGTACTTC. It yields the protein CASSLGRSDSYEQYF.

This clonotype was seen more than once but under ten times. The J gene is TRBJ2-7, the V gene TRBV29-1; 11 bases align to TRBD1. There are 14 residues in the CDR3. From germline, CDR1 is SQVTM and CDR2 ANQGSEA. V lost 8 bases to trimming and J lost 3 bases; unmatched junction nucleotides: 9. CDR3 sequence reads: CSIADRGLNYEQYF. The CDR3 region has the DNA TGCAGCATCGCGGACAGGGGGCTAAACTACGAGCAGTACTTC.

This clonotype turned up a few times. The chain uses TRBV12-3 or TRBV12-4 and TRBJ2-1; TRBD1 matches at 9 bases. This CDR3 region has 15 residues. V dropped 2 bases and J dropped 9; count of bases not matched to a gene: 8. CDR3 protein: CASSLMGQGRGEQFF. Here the CDR3 DNA reads TGTGCCAGCAGTTTAATGGGACAGGGCCGGGGTGAGCAGTTCTTC.

This clonotype was detected ten times or more. This chain links TRBV25-1 with TRBJ1-1; no clear D. V was shortened by 2 bases and J by 0 bases, with 4 bases between the two germline ends. Per germline, CDR1 MGHDK and CDR2 SYGVNS. This CDR3 is 13 amino acids long. CDR3 amino acids: CASSELLNTEAFF. The CDR3 DNA follows: TGTGCCAGCAGTGAACTGTTGAACACTGAAGCTTTCTTT.

This clonotype came up many times. The CDR3 DNA reads as TGTGCCAGCACCCCTAGGGTAGCGGGGGGGTATAATGAGCAGTTCTTC. Its translation is CASTPRVAGGYNEQFF. The V call is TRBV2, the J call TRBJ2-1; 11 nucleotides align to TRBD2. This CDR3 has 16 amino acids. Trimming cost V 7 bases and J 7 bases; bases outside gene matches: 12. Germline V CDR1 and CDR2: SNHLY, FYNNEI.

This clonotype has more than one count but fewer than ten. The rearrangement joins TRBV7-2 to TRBJ2-7; D ambiguous. Germline values: CDR1 SGHTA, CDR2 FQGNSA. V lost 5 bases, J lost 5 bases, and 22 bases lay in between. This CDR3 comprises 16 residues. CDR3 nucleotide sequence: TGTGCCAGCAGCATGTTAAGTCAAGGGTATTCAAACGAGCAGTACTTC. It encodes CASSMLSQGYSNEQYF.

The gene calls are TRBV5-1 and TRBJ2-1; D may correspond to TRBD1 or TRBD2 (6 bases each). The CDR3 length is 15 residues. The V gene lost 7 bases and the J gene lost 5 bases, with 19 bases spanning the gap. Germline loops: CDR1 SGHRS, CDR2 YFSETQ. DNA for the CDR3: TGCGCCAGCCAGGAGGGGGGTGGTGGGAACAATGAGCAGTTCTTC. This gives the protein CASQEGGGGNNEQFF.

On this clonotype itself: Its ends do not fully match the called genes, so a read error is possible. The DNA for the CDR3 is TGTGCCGGCAGCCAGGACAGGGGGAGGGCTTTCTTT. It is translated as CAGSQDRGRAFF. The V gene is TRBV7-9, the J gene TRBJ1-1; 10 bases map to TRBD1. The CDR3 totals 12 residues. The V gene's germline CDR1 is SEHNR and CDR2 FQNEAQ (reference sequence).

The gene calls are TRBV11-2 and TRBJ2-5; D possibly corresponds to TRBD1 (5 bases). Deletions cut 4 bases from V and 5 bases from J, with 23 bases between. There are 17 residues in the CDR3. CDR1 and CDR2 (germline): SGHAT, FQNNGV. The CDR3 here is CASSSNPGSYTMETQYF. For the CDR3, the DNA is TGTGCCAGCAGCTCCAACCCAGGGTCGTATACCATGGAGACCCAGTACTTC.

This clonotype has a handful of counts. The J gene is TRBJ2-5, the V gene TRBV28; 7 nucleotides match TRBD1. J was trimmed by 5 bases and V by 4 bases; bases with no gene match: 4. Germline lookup yields CDR1 MDHEN and CDR2 SYDVKM. This CDR3 is 13 amino acids long. Here the CDR3 reads CASSSQGWETQYF. CDR3 in DNA: TGTGCCAGCAGTTCACAGGGGTGGGAGACCCAGTACTTC.

There are a few counts of this clonotype. The chain carries TRBV3-1 and TRBJ2-1; D uncertain. The CDR3 extends over 15 amino acids. Germline-derived CDR1 and CDR2 are LGHDT and YNNKEL (reference sequence). Deletions cut 0 bases from V and 3 bases from J, with 9 bases between. CDR3 DNA sequence: TGTGCCAGCAGCCAAGATGGCATAGACTACAATGAGCAGTTCTTC. It yields the protein CASSQDGIDYNEQFF.

This clonotype was seen a handful of times. The chain links TRBV5-1 to TRBJ2-7; 7 bases line up with TRBD1. The ends lost 5 bases at V and 5 bases at J; junction bases unmatched: 16. The germline V gene has CDR1 SGHRS and CDR2 YFSETQ. The CDR3 has 16 amino acids. CDR3 nucleotides: TGCGCCAGCAGTATACCGACAGGGAAGTTTAGCGACGAGCAGTACTTC. Encoded protein: CASSIPTGKFSDEQYF.

This clonotype was counted only a few times. V gene TRBV20-1 combines with J gene TRBJ2-1; 9 bases align to TRBD2. The CDR3 extends over 14 amino acids. Germline CDR1 is DFQATT and CDR2 is SNEGSKA (reference sequence). The junction had 3 bases not matched to a gene; V was cut back by 3 bases and J by 3 bases. CDR3 sequence reads: CSASSGGNYNEQFF. The CDR3 DNA reads as TGCAGTGCTAGTAGCGGGGGCAACTACAATGAGCAGTTCTTC.

This clonotype was detected a few times. The chain uses TRBV18 and TRBJ2-7, with 13 bases identical to TRBD2. The CDR3 consists of 17 residues. With 3 bases clipped from V and 4 bases from J, the junction kept 9 bases outside the gene matches. Looked up from germline, CDR1 is KGHSH and CDR2 is LQKENI. The CDR3 region is CASSPTTSGRGSYEQYF. In DNA form, the CDR3 reads TGTGCCAGCTCACCGACCACTAGCGGGAGGGGGTCTTACGAGCAGTACTTC.

The table lists this clonotype with many counts. The chain combines TRBV29-1 with TRBJ2-1, with a possible D match to TRBD2 (6 bases). The CDR3 is 14 amino acids. Trimming removed 3 bases at V and 3 bases at J, with 12 bases between. Germline V CDR1 and CDR2: SQVTM, ANQGSEA. As DNA, the CDR3 is TGCAGCGTTGATGCCGGGAGTCACTACAATGAGCAGTTCTTC. It translates to CSVDAGSHYNEQFF.

Regarding this clonotype: A junction boundary mismatches the germline segment, possibly from a read error. The V and J genes are TRBV19 and TRBJ2-1; 10 bases map to TRBD2. Germline V gene lookup returns CDR1 LNHDA and CDR2 SQIVND (reference sequence). This CDR3 is 14 amino acids long. In nucleotides, the CDR3 is TGTTCCAGTACTCAAGCGGGAGGGCACAATGAGCAGTTCTTC. Its protein product is CSSTQAGGHNEQFF.

The chain has TRBV29-1 and TRBJ2-3; weak D call: TRBD2 (5 bases). This CDR3 has 13 residues. Germline values: CDR1 SQVTM, CDR2 ANQGSEA. Trimming left V 1 base short and J 5 bases short, with 10 bases between. CDR3 sequence: CSVEAGLRDTQYF. In nucleotides, the CDR3 is TGCAGCGTTGAAGCTGGACTTAGAGATACGCAGTATTTT.

This clonotype was recorded at least ten times. The rearrangement joins TRBV29-1 to TRBJ1-1; 7 nucleotides line up with TRBD1. This CDR3 has 13 residues. Germline V lookup: CDR1 SQVTM, CDR2 ANQGSEA. V lost 8 bases, J lost 1 base, and 7 bases stayed unmatched. The DNA for the CDR3 is TGCAGCTTGCGCAGGGGGGGGAACACTGAAGCTTTCTTT. As protein: CSLRRGGNTEAFF.

This clonotype was counted only a few times. J is TRBJ2-1 and V is TRBV20-1; unclear D gene. V was cut by 4 bases and J by 4 bases, with 11 bases left in between. Germline V gives CDR1 DFQATT, CDR2 SNEGSKA (reference sequence). The CDR3 is 13 amino acids. The CDR3 coding sequence is TGCAGTGCTATCGACCCCTTGTACAATGAGCAGTTCTTC. Translating it yields CSAIDPLYNEQFF.

The chain links TRBV27 to TRBJ2-7; TRBD2 agrees at 11 bases. Germline-derived CDR1 and CDR2 are MNHEY and SMNVEV (reference sequence). The CDR3 totals 17 residues. With 4 bases clipped from V and 2 bases from J, the junction kept 10 bases outside the gene matches. For the CDR3, the DNA is TGTGCCAGCAGTTATCTAGCGGGAGGTTTTTCTGCCTACGAGCAGTACTTC. The encoded protein is CASSYLAGGFSAYEQYF.

This clonotype has ten or more counts. This chain connects TRBV7-9 to TRBJ2-7; a possible D gene is TRBD2 (5 bases). With 5 bases removed from V and 4 bases from J, the gap between germline ends came to 15 bases. Germline values: CDR1 SEHNR, CDR2 FQNEAQ (reference sequence). This CDR3 has 14 amino acids. The CDR3 spells CASSNYTRVYEQYF. CDR3 bases: TGTGCCAGCAGCAATTATACTAGGGTGTACGAGCAGTACTTC.

This chain uses TRBV5-1 with TRBJ2-1, with TRBD2 matching over 13 bases. Per germline, CDR1 SGHRS and CDR2 YFSETQ. The CDR3 has 19 residues. J lost 7 bases, V lost 3 bases, and 16 bases had no gene match. In DNA form, the CDR3 reads TGCGCCAGCAGCTCAAAAGGACTAGCGGGGGACCAGGTGGAGAATGAGCAGTTCTTC. Its protein product is CASSSKGLAGDQVENEQFF.

The V and J genes are TRBV6-1 and TRBJ2-4, with D maybe TRBD1 (5 bases). V lost 3 bases and J lost 2, with 14 bases in between. Germline V lookup: CDR1 MNHNS, CDR2 SASEGT. The CDR3 runs to 16 residues. CDR3 coding DNA: TGTGCCAGCAGTGATGGGTTGCAGGGATCCAAAAACATTCAGTACTTC. It encodes CASSDGLQGSKNIQYF.

CDR3 DNA: TGCGCCAGCAGCATCGGACAGGGGTCGGGTGAAAAACTGTTTTTT. It codes for CASSIGQGSGEKLFF. The chain has TRBV5-1 and TRBJ1-4; 9 nucleotides line up with TRBD1. The junction had 8 bases not matched to a gene; V was cut back by 4 bases and J by 7 bases. CDR3 length: 15 residues. The germline V gene encodes CDR1 SGHRS and CDR2 YFSETQ.

In nucleotides, the CDR3 is TGCAGTGCTAGCGGTCGGACACTCTGGGACGTTCAGGATACGCAGTATTTT. Amino acids: CSASGRTLWDVQDTQYF. V and J are TRBV20-1 and TRBJ2-3; possibly TRBD1 or TRBD2 for D (5 bases each). Germline-derived CDR1 and CDR2 are DFQATT and SNEGSKA (reference sequence). V lost 3 bases and J lost 6, with 25 bases in between. The CDR3 is made up of 17 amino acids.

This clonotype was observed a few times. The J gene is TRBJ2-2, the V gene TRBV7-8, with 16 bases that match TRBD2. The CDR3 contains 18 residues. V was pared by 5 bases and J by 3 bases, with 6 bases of the junction left unmatched. CDR1 is SGHVS, CDR2 FQNEAQ, per germline. The CDR3 coding sequence is TGTGCCAGCAGCCCGGGACTAGCGGGGGGGCCCGACACCGGGGAGCTGTTTTTT. This encodes CASSPGLAGGPDTGELFF.